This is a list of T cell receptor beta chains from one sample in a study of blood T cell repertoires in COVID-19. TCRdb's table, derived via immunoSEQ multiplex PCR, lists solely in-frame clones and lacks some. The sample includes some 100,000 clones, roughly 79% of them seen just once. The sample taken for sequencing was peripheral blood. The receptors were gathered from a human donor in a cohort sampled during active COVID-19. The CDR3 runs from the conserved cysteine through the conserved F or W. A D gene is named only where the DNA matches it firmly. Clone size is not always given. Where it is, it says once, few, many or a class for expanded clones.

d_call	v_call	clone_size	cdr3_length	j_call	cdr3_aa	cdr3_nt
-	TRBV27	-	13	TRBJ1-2	CASTGTPFYGYTF	TGTGCCAGCACCGGGACACCATTCTATGGCTACACCTTC
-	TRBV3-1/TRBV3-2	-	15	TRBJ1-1	CASSHAIRENTEAFF	TGTGCCAGCAGCCACGCAATCAGGGAAAACACTGAAGCTTTCTTT
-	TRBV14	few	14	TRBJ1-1	CASSQAGMNTEAFF	TGTGCCAGCAGCCAAGCCGGTATGAACACTGAAGCTTTCTTT
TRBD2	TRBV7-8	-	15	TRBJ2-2	CASSLSGLVAGELFF	TGTGCCAGCAGCTTATCGGGACTAGTTGCCGGGGAGCTGTTTTTT
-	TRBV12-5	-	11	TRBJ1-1	CASGHNTEAFF	TGTGCTAGTGGCCATAACACTGAAGCTTTCTTT
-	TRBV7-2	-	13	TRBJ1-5	CASSLNRVQPQHF	TGTGCCAGCAGCTTAAATCGGGTTCAGCCCCAGCATTTT
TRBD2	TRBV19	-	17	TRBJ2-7	CASSAGLAGGTSYEQYF	TGTGCCAGTAGTGCGGGACTAGCGGGAGGAACCTCCTACGAGCAGTACTTC
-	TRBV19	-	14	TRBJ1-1	CASSLDRIYTEAFF	TGTGCCAGTAGTCTCGACAGGATTTACACTGAAGCTTTCTTT
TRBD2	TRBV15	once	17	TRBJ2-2	CATSRLAGAPSTGELFF	TGTGCCACCAGCAGATTAGCGGGAGCCCCAAGCACCGGGGAGCTGTTTTTT
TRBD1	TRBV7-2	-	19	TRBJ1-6	CASSLVSPGGASYNSPLHF	TGTGCCAGCAGCTTAGTGTCCCCAGGGGGCGCGTCCTATAATTCACCCCTCCACTTT
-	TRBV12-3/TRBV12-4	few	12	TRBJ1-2	CASSFSRRGYTF	TGTGCCAGCAGTTTTTCCCGCCGGGGCTACACCTTC
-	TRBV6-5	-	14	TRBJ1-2	CASSNQGLMNGYTF	TGTGCCAGCTCTAACCAGGGCCTTATGAATGGCTACACCTTC
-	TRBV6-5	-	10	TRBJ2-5	CASSRETQYF	TGTGCCAGCAGCCGGGAGACCCAGTACTTC
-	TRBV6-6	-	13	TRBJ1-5	CASSTGIDQPQHF	TGTGCCAGCAGTACGGGGATAGATCAGCCCCAGCATTTT
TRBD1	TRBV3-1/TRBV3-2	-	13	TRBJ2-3	CASSPGTADTQYF	TGTGCCAGCAGCCCCGGGACAGCTGATACGCAGTATTTT
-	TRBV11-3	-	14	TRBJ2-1	CASLGASPSREQFF	TGTGCCAGCTTGGGGGCTAGTCCCTCCAGGGAGCAGTTCTTC
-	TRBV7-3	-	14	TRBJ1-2	CASSPRMESYGYTF	TGTGCCAGCAGCCCAAGGATGGAGAGCTATGGCTACACCTTC
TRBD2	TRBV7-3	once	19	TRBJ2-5	CASSLNVLCQTSEGETQYF	TGTGCCAGCAGCTTAAATGTTTTATGCCAGACTAGCGAGGGTGAGACCCAGTACTTC
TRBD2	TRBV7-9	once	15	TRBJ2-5	CASLRTSGVGETQYF	TGTGCCAGCCTTCGTACTAGCGGAGTGGGGGAGACCCAGTACTTC
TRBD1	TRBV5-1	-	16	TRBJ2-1	CASSLTQGARYNEQFF	TGCGCCAGCAGCTTAACTCAGGGGGCGCGGTACAATGAGCAGTTCTTC
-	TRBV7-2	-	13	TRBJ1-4	CASGRYQGEKLFF	TGTGCCTCCGGGCGCTATCAGGGTGAAAAACTGTTTTTT
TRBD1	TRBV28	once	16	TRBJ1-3	CASRPNRGKSGNTIYF	TGTGCCAGCAGACCTAACAGGGGGAAGTCTGGAAACACCATATATTTT
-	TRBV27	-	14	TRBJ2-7	CASSLGTSGYEQYF	TGTGCCAGCAGTTTGGGGACTTCCGGTTACGAGCAGTACTTC
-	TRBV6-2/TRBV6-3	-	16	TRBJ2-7	CASSYRNAGDAYEQYF	TGTGCCAGCAGTTACCGCAATGCAGGGGACGCCTACGAGCAGTACTTC
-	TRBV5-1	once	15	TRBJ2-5	CASTIDPSRGETQYF	TGCGCCAGCACCATCGACCCCTCCCGGGGAGAGACCCAGTACTTC
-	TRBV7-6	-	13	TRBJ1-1	CASSFKPNTEAFF	TGTGCCAGCAGCTTCAAGCCCAACACTGAAGCTTTCTTT
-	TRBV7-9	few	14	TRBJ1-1	CASSLEASYTEAFF	TGTGCCAGCAGCTTAGAAGCATCCTACACTGAAGCTTTCTTT
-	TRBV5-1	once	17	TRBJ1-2	CASSLGYTTGPNYGYTF	TGCGCCAGCAGCTTGGGGTACACCACAGGGCCTAACTATGGCTACACCTTC
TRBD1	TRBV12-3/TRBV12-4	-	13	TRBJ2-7	CASSRGQQYEQYF	TGTGCCAGCAGCCGGGGACAGCAATACGAGCAGTACTTC
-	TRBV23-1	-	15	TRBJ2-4	CASRNKGHQKNIQYF	TGCGCCAGCAGAAACAAGGGACATCAGAAAAACATTCAGTACTTC
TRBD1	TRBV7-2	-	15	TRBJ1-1	CASSATGGGNTEAFF	TGTGCCAGCAGCGCGACAGGGGGAGGGAACACTGAAGCTTTCTTT
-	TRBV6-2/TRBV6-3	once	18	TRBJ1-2	CASSYIDRTETNNYGYTF	TGTGCCAGCAGTTACATAGATAGGACAGAAACTAACAACTATGGCTACACCTTC
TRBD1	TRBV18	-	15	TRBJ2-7	CASSPFMRQGYEQYF	TGTGCCAGCTCACCATTCATGAGACAGGGTTACGAGCAGTACTTC
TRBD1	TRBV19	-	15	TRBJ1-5	CASSFMDRDNQPQHF	TGTGCCAGTAGTTTTATGGACAGGGACAATCAGCCCCAGCATTTT
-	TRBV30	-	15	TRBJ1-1	CAWSVLESMNTEAFF	TGTGCCTGGAGTGTACTGGAGAGCATGAACACTGAAGCTTTCTTT
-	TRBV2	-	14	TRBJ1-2	CASSRTLTNYGYTF	TGTGCCAGCAGTCGGACTCTGACTAACTATGGCTACACCTTC
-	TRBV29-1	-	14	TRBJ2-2	CSVQVQGNTGELFF	TGCAGCGTCCAAGTACAGGGAAACACCGGGGAGCTGTTTTTT
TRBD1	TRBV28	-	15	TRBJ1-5	CASTPRDRANQPQHF	TGTGCCAGCACCCCTAGGGACAGGGCCAATCAGCCCCAGCATTTT
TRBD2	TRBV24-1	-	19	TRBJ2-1	CATSDSSGLAVSSYNEQFF	TGTGCCACCAGTGATTCGTCGGGACTAGCGGTCAGCTCCTACAATGAGCAGTTCTTC
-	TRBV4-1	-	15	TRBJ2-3	CASSQGGGSTDTQYF	TGCGCCAGCAGCCAAGGCGGGGGCAGCACAGATACGCAGTATTTT
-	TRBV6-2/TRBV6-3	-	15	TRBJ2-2	CASSYSARKAGELFF	TGTGCCAGCAGTTACTCAGCTAGAAAGGCCGGGGAGCTGTTTTTT
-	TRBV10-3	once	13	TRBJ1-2	CAISETNRDGYTF	TGTGCCATCAGTGAGACAAACAGGGACGGCTACACCTTC
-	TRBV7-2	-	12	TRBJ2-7	CASSLGPPEQYF	TGTGCCAGCAGCTTAGGGCCCCCCGAGCAGTACTTC